These 18 T cell receptor beta chains were all obtained from the same sample, sequenced in a study of PD-1 blockade in classical Hodgkin lymphoma. Sequencing was performed with immunoSEQ multiplex PCR; in TCRdb, only in-frame clones are kept and a portion is missing. The data contain roughly 70,000 clones, over 55% of them singletons. After autologous stem cell transplantation all patients relapsed, and prior brentuximab vedotin exposure differed between cohorts. The source was peripheral blood mononuclear cells (PBMCs), collected before the second cycle of nivolumab. The receptors derive from a human donor with classical Hodgkin lymphoma.

V gene TRBV30 combines with J gene TRBJ1-4; TRBD1 might be the D (6 bases). Germline CDR1 and CDR2: GTSNPN and SVGIG (reference sequence). This CDR3 is 17 amino acids long. V lost 0 bases and J lost 3, with 17 bases in between. This CDR3 is CAWSVSGGGGPNEKLFF. For the CDR3, the DNA is TGTGCCTGGAGTGTTTCGGGGGGCGGGGGCCCTAATGAAAAACTGTTTTTT. Full variable domain (outside the CDR3, taken from reference TRBV30 and TRBJ1-4): SQTIHQWPATLVQPVGSPLSLECTVEGTSNPNLYWYRQAAGRGLQLLFYSVGIGQISSEVPQNLSASRPQDRQFILSSKKLLLSDSGFYLCAWSVSGGGGPNEKLFFGSGTQLSVL.

The gene calls are TRBV27 and TRBJ1-2; D is undetermined. There are 14 residues in the CDR3. V lost 6 bases and J lost 0, with 11 bases in between. Germline assignment: CDR1 MNHEY and CDR2 SMNVEV (reference sequence). The CDR3 sequence is CASRSGSANYGYTF. DNA of the CDR3: TGTGCCAGCAGGTCCGGTTCAGCTAACTATGGCTACACCTTC.

V usage is TRBV4-1 and J usage is TRBJ2-7, with D tentatively TRBD1 (5 bases). V was shortened by 0 bases and J by 5 bases, with 14 bases between the two germline ends. Germline assignment: CDR1 MGHRA and CDR2 YSYEKL. This CDR3 is built from 15 residues. The CDR3 nucleotides are TGCGCCAGCAGCCAAGATGCCAGGGCTTTAGACGAGCAGTACTTC. As protein: CASSQDARALDEQYF.

The V gene is TRBV6-1, the J gene TRBJ1-2, with no clear D. CDR1 is MNHNS, CDR2 SASEGT, per germline. The CDR3 spans 14 residues. Trimming cost V 5 bases and J 4 bases, with 14 bases left between them. This CDR3 reads CASSIFRNSYGYTF. The CDR3 region has the DNA TGTGCCAGCAGTATCTTCAGGAACAGCTATGGCTACACCTTC.

The DNA for the CDR3 is TGTGCCAGCAGCTTACACGGGGCCAACTCCTATAATTCACCCCTCCACTTT. Translated, it gives CASSLHGANSYNSPLHF. The chain employs TRBV7-2 and TRBJ1-6; maybe TRBD1 (5 bases). The V end was cut by 2 bases, the J end by 0 bases, with 11 bases between. Looked up from germline, CDR1 is SGHTA and CDR2 is FQGNSA. The CDR3 has 17 residues.

J is TRBJ2-5 and V is TRBV29-1; 7 bases are a match to TRBD2. Germline V gene sequence: CDR1 SQVTM, CDR2 ANQGSEA. Trimming took 4 bases from V and 1 from J; bases not matched to a gene: 3. The CDR3 contains 13 residues. CDR3 coding DNA: TGCAGCGTTGCGGGACTAACCCAAGAGACCCAGTACTTC. This sequence encodes CSVAGLTQETQYF.

CDR3 DNA sequence: TGTGCCAGCAGTTCTTGGGACAGGTACAACTCTGGGGCCAACGTCCTGACTTTC. Protein sequence: CASSSWDRYNSGANVLTF. This chain joins TRBV27 and TRBJ2-6, with TRBD1 identical over 8 bases. CDR1 MNHEY and CDR2 SMNVEV come from the germline V gene (reference sequence). The J segment lost 0 bases and the V segment lost 4 bases, leaving 8 bases of the junction unmatched. The CDR3 length is 18 residues.

The chain employs TRBV30 and TRBJ2-6, with a weak D call TRBD1 (6 bases). Between the trimmed V and J ends, which lost 0 bases and 2 bases, there was a span of 8 bases. Per the germline V gene, CDR1 is GTSNPN and CDR2 is SVGIG (reference sequence). The CDR3 length is 15 residues. CDR3 sequence (DNA): TGTGCCTGGAGTGTAGCAGGGGCTGGGGCCAACGTCCTGACTTTC. Protein sequence: CAWSVAGAGANVLTF.

The chain recombines TRBV11-2 with TRBJ2-5; possibly TRBD1 for D (6 bases). The length of the CDR3 is 16 residues. From germline, CDR1 is SGHAT and CDR2 FQNNGV. V gave up 5 bases and J gave up 2 bases, with 18 bases separating them. This CDR3 is CASSRPRAGTQETQYF. The CDR3 coding sequence is TGTGCCAGCAGCCGCCCCCGGGCAGGGACACAAGAGACCCAGTACTTC.

The gene calls are TRBV4-2 and TRBJ2-1; 11 nucleotides line up with TRBD2. Germline V lookup: CDR1 LGHNA, CDR2 YNFKEQ. Trimming cost V 1 base and J 7 bases; bases outside gene matches: 6. The CDR3 contains 16 residues. The CDR3 DNA reads as TGTGCCAGCAGCCAAGTTGGGACTAGCGGTAAGAATGAGCAGTTCTTC. Amino acid sequence: CASSQVGTSGKNEQFF.

The chain employs TRBV5-5 and TRBJ2-7; D gene unclear. Germline lookup yields CDR1 SGHKS and CDR2 YYEKEE (reference sequence). CDR3 size: 12 residues. V was trimmed by 4 bases and J by 7 bases, leaving 12 bases between them. The CDR3 nucleotides are TGTGCCAGCAGCCTCGATCTATATGAGCAGTACTTC. It is translated as CASSLDLYEQYF.

V usage is TRBV7-8 and J usage is TRBJ2-3; no definite D call. V shed 1 base and J shed 0 bases, with 5 bases lying between them. The CDR3 runs 14 residues. Germline V gene data show CDR1 as SGHVS and CDR2 as FQNEAQ. DNA for the CDR3: TGTGCCAGCAGCTTAGTGGAGAGCACAGATACGCAGTATTTT. It translates to CASSLVESTDTQYF.

The chain joins TRBV25-1 to TRBJ1-6; unclear D gene. The CDR3 spans 13 residues. CDR1 MGHDK and CDR2 SYGVNS come from the germline V gene. V dropped 6 bases and J dropped 9 bases, with 12 bases sitting between them. The CDR3 nucleotides are TGTGCCAGCAGAAATGACCCTAGTTCACCCCTCCACTTT. It codes for CASRNDPSSPLHF.

The chain couples TRBV5-1 to TRBJ2-2, with D uncertain. Trimming left V 0 bases short and J 6 bases short, with 9 bases between. The CDR3 sequence is 14 residues long. Germline CDR1 reads SGHRS; CDR2 reads YFSETQ. CDR3: CASSLDALAGELFF. CDR3 in DNA: TGCGCCAGCAGCTTGGACGCGTTAGCCGGGGAGCTGTTTTTT.

The gene calls are TRBV29-1 and TRBJ1-2; no clear D gene. Looked up from germline, CDR1 is SQVTM and CDR2 is ANQGSEA. CDR3 size: 11 residues. V was clipped by 5 bases and J by 3 bases, with 7 bases between them. The CDR3 is CSVRIYYGYTF. In DNA, the CDR3 is TGCAGCGTTAGGATTTACTATGGCTACACCTTC. Combining the CDR3 with reference TRBV29-1 and TRBJ1-2 gives the whole variable domain SAVISQKPSRDICQRGTSLTIQCQVDSQVTMMFWYRQQPGQSLTLIATANQGSEATYESGFVIDKFPISRPNLTFSTLTVSNMSPEDSSIYLCSVRIYYGYTFGSGTRLTVV.

This chain links TRBV5-1 with TRBJ1-1, with D perhaps TRBD1 (5 bases). Germline-derived CDR1 and CDR2 are SGHRS and YFSETQ. The CDR3 sequence is 15 residues long. V lost 4 bases and J 7 bases, leaving 20 bases between the germline ends. In DNA form, the CDR3 reads TGCGCCAGCAGCCCGGGTCCTGGCGTTGGGGGTGAAGCTTTCTTT. This gives the protein CASSPGPGVGGEAFF.

V is TRBV21-1 and J is TRBJ2-2. TRBV21-1 is given as a pseudogene. CDR3 size: 13 residues. The CDR3 is CASSKESTGELFF. In DNA form, the CDR3 reads TGTGCCAGCAGCAAGGAATCCACCGGGGAGCTGTTTTTT.

The chain links TRBV5-6 to TRBJ1-1; 7 bases agree with TRBD1. The V and J ends lost 1 base and 5 bases, in that order; junction bases with no gene match: 2. The CDR3 loop spans 13 amino acids. From germline, CDR1 is SGHDT and CDR2 YYEEEE. The DNA for the CDR3 is TGTGCCAGCAGCTTGTTACAGGGGACTGAAGCTTTCTTT. Its translation is CASSLLQGTEAFF.